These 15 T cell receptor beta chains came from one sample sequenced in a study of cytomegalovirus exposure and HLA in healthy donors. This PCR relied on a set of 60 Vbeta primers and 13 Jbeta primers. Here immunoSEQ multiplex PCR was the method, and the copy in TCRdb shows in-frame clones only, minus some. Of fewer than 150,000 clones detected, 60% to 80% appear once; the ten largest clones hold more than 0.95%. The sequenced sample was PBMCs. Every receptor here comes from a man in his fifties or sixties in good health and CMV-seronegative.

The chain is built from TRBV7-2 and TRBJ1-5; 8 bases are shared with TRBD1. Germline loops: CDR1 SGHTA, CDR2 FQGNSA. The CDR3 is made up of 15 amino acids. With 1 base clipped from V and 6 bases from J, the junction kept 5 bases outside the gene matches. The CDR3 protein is CASSLGTGSGQPQHF. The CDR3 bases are TGTGCCAGCAGCTTAGGGACAGGGTCGGGTCAGCCCCAGCATTTT.

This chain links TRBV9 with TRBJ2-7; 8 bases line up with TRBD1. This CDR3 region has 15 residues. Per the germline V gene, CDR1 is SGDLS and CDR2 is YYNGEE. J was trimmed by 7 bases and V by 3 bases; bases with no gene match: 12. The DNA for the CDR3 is TGTGCCAGCAGCGGAACCGGGACAGGACCGCTGGAGCAGTACTTC. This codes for CASSGTGTGPLEQYF.

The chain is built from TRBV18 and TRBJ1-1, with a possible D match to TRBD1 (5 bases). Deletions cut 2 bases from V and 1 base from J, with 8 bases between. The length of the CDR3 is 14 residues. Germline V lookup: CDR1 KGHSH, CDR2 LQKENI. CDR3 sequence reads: CASSPGATNTEAFF. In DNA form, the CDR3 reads TGTGCCAGCTCACCAGGGGCCACGAACACTGAAGCTTTCTTT.

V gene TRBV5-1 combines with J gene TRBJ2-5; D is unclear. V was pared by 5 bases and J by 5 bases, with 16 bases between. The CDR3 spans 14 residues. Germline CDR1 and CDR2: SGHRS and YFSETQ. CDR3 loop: CASSLDGSWETQYF. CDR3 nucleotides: TGCGCCAGCAGTCTAGACGGCAGCTGGGAGACCCAGTACTTC.

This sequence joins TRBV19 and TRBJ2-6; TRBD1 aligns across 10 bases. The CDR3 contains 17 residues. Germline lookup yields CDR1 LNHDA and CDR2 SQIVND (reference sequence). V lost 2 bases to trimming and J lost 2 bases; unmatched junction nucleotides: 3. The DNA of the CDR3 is TGTGCCAGTAGTATAAGACAGGGGGCTGCTGGGGCCAACGTCCTGACTTTC. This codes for CASSIRQGAAGANVLTF.

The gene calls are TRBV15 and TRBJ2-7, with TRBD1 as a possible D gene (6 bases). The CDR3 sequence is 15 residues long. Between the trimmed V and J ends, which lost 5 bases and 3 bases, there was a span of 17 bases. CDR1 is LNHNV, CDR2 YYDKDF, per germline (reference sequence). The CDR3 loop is CATSGGLGGYYEQYF. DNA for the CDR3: TGTGCCACCAGCGGGGGCCTTGGGGGTTACTACGAGCAGTACTTC.

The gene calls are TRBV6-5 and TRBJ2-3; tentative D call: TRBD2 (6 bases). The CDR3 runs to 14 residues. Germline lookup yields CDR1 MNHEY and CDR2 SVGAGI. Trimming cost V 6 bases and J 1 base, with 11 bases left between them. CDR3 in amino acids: CASRRGSGTDTQYF. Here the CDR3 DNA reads TGTGCCAGCAGGCGGGGATCTGGCACAGATACGCAGTATTTT.

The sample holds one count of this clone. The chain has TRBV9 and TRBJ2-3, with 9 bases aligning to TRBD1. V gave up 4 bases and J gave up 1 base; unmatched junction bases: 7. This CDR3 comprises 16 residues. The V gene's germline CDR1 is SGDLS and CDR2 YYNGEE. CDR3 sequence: CASSPPGQGRTDTQYF. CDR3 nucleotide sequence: TGTGCCAGCAGCCCACCGGGACAGGGTCGCACAGATACGCAGTATTTT.

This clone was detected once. The DNA for the CDR3 is TGTGCCAGCTCACTTGACAGGGCGGATCAGCCCCAGCATTTT. Protein sequence: CASSLDRADQPQHF. The chain carries TRBV18 and TRBJ1-5, with TRBD1 matching 7 bases. In germline, CDR1 is KGHSH, CDR2 LQKENI. The junction had 5 bases not matched to a gene; V was cut back by 4 bases and J by 5 bases. The CDR3 covers 14 residues.

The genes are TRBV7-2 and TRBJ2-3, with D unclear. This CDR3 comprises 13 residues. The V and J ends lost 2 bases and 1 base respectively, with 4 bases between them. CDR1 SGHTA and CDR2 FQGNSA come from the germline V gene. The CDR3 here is CASSLPGTDTQYF. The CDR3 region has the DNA TGTGCCAGCAGCTTACCTGGCACAGATACGCAGTATTTT.

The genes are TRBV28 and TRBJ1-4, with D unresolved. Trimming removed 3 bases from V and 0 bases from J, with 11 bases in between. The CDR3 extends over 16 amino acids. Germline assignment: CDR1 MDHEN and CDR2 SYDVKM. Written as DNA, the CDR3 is TGTGCCAGCAGTTTCCCAAACAGAGCAACTAATGAAAAACTGTTTTTT. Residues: CASSFPNRATNEKLFF.

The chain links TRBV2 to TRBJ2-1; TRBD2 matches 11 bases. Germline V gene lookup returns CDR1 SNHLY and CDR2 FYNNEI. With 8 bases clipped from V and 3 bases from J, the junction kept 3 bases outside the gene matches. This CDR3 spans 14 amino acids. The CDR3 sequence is CASGLAGGYNEQFF. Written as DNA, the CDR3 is TGTGCCAGCGGCCTAGCGGGAGGCTACAATGAGCAGTTCTTC.

The CDR3 region has the DNA TGTGCCAGCAGCTTAGTCGCTGGTGACGGGATAACTAATGAAAAACTGTTTTTT. Amino acid sequence: CASSLVAGDGITNEKLFF. The V gene is TRBV7-2, the J gene TRBJ1-4, with unresolved D. The length of the CDR3 is 18 residues. Germline assignment: CDR1 SGHTA and CDR2 FQGNSA. V was cut by 1 base and J by 1 base, with 16 bases left in between.

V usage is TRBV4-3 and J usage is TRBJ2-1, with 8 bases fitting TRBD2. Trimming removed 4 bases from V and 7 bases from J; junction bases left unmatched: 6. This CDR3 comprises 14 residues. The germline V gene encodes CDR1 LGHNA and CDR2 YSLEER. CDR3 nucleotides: TGCGCCAGCAGCCGCGGACTAGCCGAGAATGAGCAGTTCTTC. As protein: CASSRGLAENEQFF.

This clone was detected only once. CDR3 region: CASSLGTGTDTQYF. Here the CDR3 DNA reads TGTGCCAGCAGCTTAGGGACAGGCACAGATACGCAGTATTTT. V and J are TRBV11-1 and TRBJ2-3; a possible D gene is TRBD1 (6 bases). The CDR3 covers 14 residues. V shed 1 base and J shed 1 base, with 6 bases lying between them. Germline lookup yields CDR1 SGHAT and CDR2 FQDESV (reference sequence). The whole variable domain, remainder taken from reference TRBV11-1 and TRBJ2-3, is EAEVAQSPRYKITEKSQAVAFWCDPISGHATLYWYRQILGQGPELLVQFQDESVVDDSQLPKDRFSAERLKGVDSTLKIQPAELGDSAMYLCASSLGTGTDTQYFGPGTRLTVL.